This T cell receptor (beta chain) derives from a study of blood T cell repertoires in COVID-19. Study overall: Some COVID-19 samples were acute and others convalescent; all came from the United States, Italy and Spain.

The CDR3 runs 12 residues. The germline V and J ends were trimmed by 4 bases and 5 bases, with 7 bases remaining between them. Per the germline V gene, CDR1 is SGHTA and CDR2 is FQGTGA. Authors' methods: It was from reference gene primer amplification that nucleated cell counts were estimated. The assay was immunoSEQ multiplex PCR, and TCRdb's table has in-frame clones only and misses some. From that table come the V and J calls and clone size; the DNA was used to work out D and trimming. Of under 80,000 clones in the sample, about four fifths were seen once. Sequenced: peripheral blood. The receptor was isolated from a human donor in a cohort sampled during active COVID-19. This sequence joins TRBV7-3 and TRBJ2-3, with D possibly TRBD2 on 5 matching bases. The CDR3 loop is CASSSAGDTQYF. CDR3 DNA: TGTGCCAGCAGCTCCGCGGGAGATACGCAGTATTTT.